Listed below are T cell receptor beta chains from one sample, sequenced in a study of T-cell reconstitution after alpha-beta-depleted transplantation in children. Each CDR3 protein gets one entry after TCRdb re-called the PCR reads with MiXCR. The sample yields about 510,000 distinct CDR3 sequences, about 10% seen once. The source material was PBMCs, mostly from graft donor cells, sampled 180 days after TCRalphabeta/CD19-depleted stem cell transplant. All receptors derive from a female patient between 2 and 15 years old who had a stem cell transplant for aplastic anemia, so the T cells may come from the graft donor. CDR3s include the opening cysteine and the closing phenylalanine or tryptophan. Fields, in order: clone size, J gene, V gene, D gene, CDR3 protein, CDR3 DNA. A D gene is named only where the DNA matches it firmly. Expanded clones are given a class, and other clones once, few, many or no size at all.

size: .
J: TRBJ1-1
V: TRBV27
D: TRBD1
CDR3: CASSPRGFEAFF
DNA: TGTGCCAGCAGTCCCAGGGGGTTTGAAGCTTTCTTT

size: .
J: TRBJ2-7
V: TRBV30
D: TRBD2
CDR3: CAWSGTSGSSERYF
DNA: TGTGCCTGGAGTGGGACTAGCGGGAGTTCGGAACGGTACTTC

size: many
J: TRBJ2-3
V: TRBV10-3
D: TRBD2
CDR3: CAISTGTSGRRGTDTQYF
DNA: TGTGCCATCAGCACGGGGACTAGCGGGAGACGGGGCACAGATACGCAGTATTTT

size: many
J: TRBJ2-1
V: TRBV5-1
D: TRBD2
CDR3: CASSYLAGGVNEQFF
DNA: TGCGCCAGCAGCTACCTAGCGGGAGGAGTGAATGAGCAGTTCTTC

size: many
J: TRBJ2-3
V: TRBV29-1
D: TRBD1
CDR3: CSGSRGGPGTDTQYF
DNA: TGCAGCGGCTCACGAGGGGGCCCGGGCACAGATACGCAGTATTTT

size: few
J: TRBJ2-1
V: TRBV28
D: TRBD2
CDR3: CASSLGGRGNNEQFF
DNA: TGTGCCAGCAGTTTAGGCGGGAGAGGTAACAATGAGCAGTTCTTC

size: .
J: TRBJ1-5
V: TRBV19
D: .
CDR3: CASRTSGISNQPQHF
DNA: TGTGCCAGTAGGACGTCCGGGATTTCGAATCAGCCCCAGCATTTT

size: .
J: TRBJ1-6
V: TRBV20-1
D: .
CDR3: CSARVGRRGSSPLHF
DNA: TGCAGTGCTAGAGTGGGGAGACGGGGGAGTTCACCCCTCCACTTT

size: few
J: TRBJ2-7
V: TRBV9
D: .
CDR3: CASSVGLGVSYEQYF
DNA: TGTGCCAGCAGCGTAGGTCTTGGCGTAAGCTACGAGCAGTACTTC

size: many
J: TRBJ2-5
V: TRBV10-3
D: .
CDR3: CAISGGDGKTQYF
DNA: TGTGCCATCAGTGGCGGGGACGGAAAGACCCAGTACTTC

size: .
J: TRBJ2-5
V: TRBV5-1
D: TRBD1
CDR3: CASSWGQGSGETQYF
DNA: TGCGCCAGCAGCTGGGGACAGGGGTCAGGAGAGACCCAGTACTTC

size: few
J: TRBJ2-2
V: TRBV20-1
D: .
CDR3: CSASEEHRVF
DNA: TGCAGTGCTTCCGAGGAACACAGGGTTTTT

size: many
J: TRBJ2-3
V: TRBV7-2
D: .
CDR3: CASSLVRTIGGDTQYF
DNA: TGTGCCAGCAGCTTAGTTAGGACTATAGGGGGGGATACGCAGTATTTT

size: .
J: TRBJ2-2
V: TRBV15
D: .
CDR3: CATSRVGGEVTGELFF
DNA: TGTGCCACCAGCAGAGTAGGGGGAGAGGTGACCGGGGAGCTGTTTTTT

size: many
J: TRBJ2-6
V: TRBV9
D: .
CDR3: CASSAGTFTGANVLTF
DNA: TGTGCCAGCAGCGCCGGCACCTTTACGGGGGCCAACGTCCTGACTTTC

size: .
J: TRBJ1-6
V: TRBV5-5
D: .
CDR3: CASSLVVGSPLHF
DNA: TGTGCCAGCAGCTTGGTCGTAGGTTCACCCCTCCACTTT

size: .
J: TRBJ1-1
V: TRBV4-3
D: .
CDR3: CASSQDSAVLRGWNTEAFF
DNA: TGCGCCAGCAGCCAAGATTCCGCGGTACTTCGGGGTTGGAACACTGAAGCTTTCTTT

size: .
J: TRBJ1-1
V: TRBV9
D: .
CDR3: CASSGGNLNTEAFF
DNA: TGTGCCAGCAGCGGAGGCAACCTGAACACTGAAGCTTTCTTT

size: many
J: TRBJ2-1
V: TRBV28
D: TRBD2
CDR3: CASSAGLELHNEQFF
DNA: TGTGCCAGCAGTGCGGGACTAGAGCTACACAATGAGCAGTTCTTC

size: .
J: TRBJ1-2
V: TRBV5-1
D: TRBD1
CDR3: CASSSNRGRIYGYTF
DNA: TGCGCCAGCAGCTCTAACAGGGGCAGAATCTATGGCTACACCTTC

size: .
J: TRBJ2-2
V: TRBV20-1
D: TRBD1
CDR3: CSAIPGQGVTGELFF
DNA: TGCAGTGCGATCCCGGGACAGGGGGTGACCGGGGAGCTGTTTTTT

size: .
J: TRBJ2-3
V: TRBV7-8
D: TRBD2
CDR3: CASSNLAGVADTQYF
DNA: TGTGCCAGCAGCAACCTAGCGGGAGTCGCAGATACGCAGTATTTT

size: .
J: TRBJ1-1
V: TRBV29-1
D: .
CDR3: CSSNYGGSMNTEAFF
DNA: TGCAGCTCCAACTACGGCGGCAGCATGAACACTGAAGCTTTCTTT

size: few
J: TRBJ1-5
V: TRBV5-1
D: TRBD1
CDR3: CASPGQSFHQPQHF
DNA: TGCGCCAGCCCGGGACAGAGCTTTCATCAGCCCCAGCATTTT

size: .
J: TRBJ2-7
V: TRBV29-1
D: .
CDR3: CSVAGPSSYEQYF
DNA: TGCAGCGTTGCGGGACCCAGCTCCTACGAGCAGTACTTC

size: few
J: TRBJ1-4
V: TRBV10-3
D: TRBD1
CDR3: CAISDQGQGGKLFF
DNA: TGTGCCATCAGTGACCAGGGACAGGGGGGCAAACTGTTTTTT

size: .
J: TRBJ2-1
V: TRBV7-2
D: .
CDR3: CASSLKGGAARGEQFF
DNA: TGTGCCAGCAGCCTGAAAGGGGGAGCGGCGAGGGGAGAGCAGTTCTTC

size: few
J: TRBJ2-2
V: TRBV20-1
D: TRBD2
CDR3: CSARGTSGANTGELFF
DNA: TGCAGTGCTAGGGGGACTAGCGGAGCGAACACCGGGGAGCTGTTTTTT

size: .
J: TRBJ2-2
V: TRBV6-2/TRBV6-3
D: .
CDR3: CASSYALRASTGELFF
DNA: TGTGCCAGCAGTTACGCACTCCGGGCAAGTACCGGGGAGCTGTTTTTT

size: few
J: TRBJ1-4
V: TRBV12-3/TRBV12-4
D: TRBD1
CDR3: CASSLPGGRGNEKLFF
DNA: TGTGCCAGCAGCCTTCCGGGTGGCAGGGGGAATGAAAAACTGTTTTTT

size: many
J: TRBJ2-1
V: TRBV20-1
D: TRBD1
CDR3: CSARTGGQGALNEQFF
DNA: TGCAGTGCTAGAACAGGGGGGCAGGGGGCCCTCAATGAGCAGTTCTTC

size: many
J: TRBJ1-5
V: TRBV20-1
D: .
CDR3: CSASSRTEYWGNQPQHF
DNA: TGCAGTGCTAGTAGCAGGACCGAGTATTGGGGCAATCAGCCCCAGCATTTT

size: few
J: TRBJ1-1
V: TRBV7-9
D: TRBD1
CDR3: CASSLGDRRIEAFF
DNA: TGTGCCAGCAGCTTAGGGGACAGGCGAATTGAAGCTTTCTTT

size: few
J: TRBJ1-3
V: TRBV10-2
D: TRBD1
CDR3: CASSRTGDGNTIYF
DNA: TGCGCCAGCAGCCGGACAGGGGACGGAAACACCATATATTTT

size: few
J: TRBJ1-5
V: TRBV28
D: .
CDR3: CASTKGNLLPYSNQPQHF
DNA: TGTGCCAGCACAAAAGGGAACCTACTGCCCTATAGCAATCAGCCCCAGCATTTT

size: .
J: TRBJ2-7
V: TRBV13
D: .
CDR3: CASSPRLSGLSYEQYF
DNA: TGTGCCAGCAGCCCACGACTAAGCGGGCTTTCCTACGAGCAGTACTTC

size: .
J: TRBJ1-1
V: TRBV9
D: .
CDR3: CASSVEWEVGTEAFF
DNA: TGTGCCAGCAGCGTAGAATGGGAGGTGGGCACTGAAGCTTTCTTT

size: few
J: TRBJ1-2
V: TRBV4-1
D: .
CDR3: CASSQARDTSFYGYTF
DNA: TGCGCCAGCAGCCAAGCCCGGGACACCAGTTTCTATGGCTACACCTTC

size: few
J: TRBJ1-5
V: TRBV27
D: .
CDR3: CASGRERQPQHF
DNA: TGTGCCAGCGGGAGAGAGCGACAGCCCCAGCATTTT

size: .
J: TRBJ2-7
V: TRBV29-1
D: .
CDR3: CSVLGGSYEQYF
DNA: TGCAGCGTGCTGGGGGGATCCTACGAGCAGTACTTC